Following are 6 T cell receptor beta chains from one sample sequenced in a study of T cell responses to AZD1222 COVID-19 vaccine. TCRdb's table, derived via immunoSEQ multiplex PCR, lists solely in-frame clones and lacks some. Altogether 180,000 or so clones are present, 70% to 90% being singletons, with the ten largest covering 1.5% to 2%. The starting material was peripheral blood, obtained on day 0 of AZD1222 vaccination. All receptors come from an adult in good health.

The rearrangement links TRBV24-1 to TRBJ1-5; 7 nucleotides line up with TRBD1. This CDR3 spans 16 amino acids. Trimming cost V 2 bases and J 3 bases; bases outside gene matches: 6. The germline CDR1 and CDR2 sequences are KGHDR and SFDVKD. DNA for the CDR3: TGTGCCACCAGTGATTCAAGACAGGGCGTCAATCAGCCCCAGCATTTT. It specifies CATSDSRQGVNQPQHF.

The rearrangement uses TRBV5-6 and TRBJ2-7; 9 bases are shared with TRBD2. CDR1 and CDR2 from the germline V gene are SGHDT and YYEEEE. V was clipped by 4 bases and J by 2 bases; unmatched bases: 7. The CDR3 covers 15 residues. The CDR3 region is CASSPLAGHPYEQYV. As DNA, the CDR3 is TGTGCCAGCAGCCCTCTAGCGGGGCACCCCTACGAGCAGTACGTC.

As DNA, the CDR3 is TGTGCCAGCAGTTTTACTACAGGAATTGGGGCCAACGTCCTGACTTTC. It encodes CASSFTTGIGANVLTF. This chain joins TRBV28 and TRBJ2-6; possibly TRBD1 for D (5 bases). Trimming took 3 bases from V and 3 from J, leaving 12 bases between them. CDR1 and CDR2 (germline): MDHEN, SYDVKM. The CDR3 is 16 residues long.

The chain employs TRBV28 and TRBJ1-5; D is undetermined. Deletions cut 6 bases from V and 0 bases from J, with 3 bases between. The CDR3 sequence is 12 residues long. Germline V gives CDR1 MDHEN, CDR2 SYDVKM. As DNA, the CDR3 is TGTGCCAGCAGACATAGCAATCAGCCCCAGCATTTT. Amino acids: CASRHSNQPQHF.

V gene TRBV4-3 combines with J gene TRBJ2-7; the match to TRBD1 covers 8 bases. CDR3 length: 15 amino acids. Per germline, CDR1 LGHNA and CDR2 YSLEER. The junction had 7 bases not matched to a gene; V was cut back by 4 bases and J by 2 bases. The CDR3 bases are TGCGCCAGCAGCCGAGACAGGGGTGGGGCCTACGAGCAGTACTTC. It encodes CASSRDRGGAYEQYF.

This clone was found once. The genes are TRBV10-1 and TRBJ1-1; TRBD1 agrees at 9 bases. Trimming at V came to 6 bases and at J to 5 bases, leaving 10 bases not matched to a gene. CDR1 and CDR2 (germline): WNHNN, SYGVQD (reference sequence). This CDR3 is built from 15 residues. The CDR3 nucleotides read TGCGCCAGCAGCGGTGGGGGGACAGGGAAAACTGAAGCTTTCTTT. Amino acid sequence: CASSGGGTGKTEAFF.